A selection of T cell receptor beta chains follows, all from one sample in a study of T cells in Graves' hyperthyroidism and ophthalmopathy. MiXCR was run by TCRdb on the multiplex PCR reads, yielding one entry per CDR3 protein. This table has 380,000 or so distinct CDR3 sequences, 13% appearing once. Input material: blood. The source of these receptors is a man aged 25-45 years with Graves' hyperthyroidism that later progressed to Graves' ophthalmopathy. The CDR3 runs from the conserved cysteine through the conserved F or W. The D gene is left open where the match is weak. Only some rows state a clone size, as once, few, many or a class for expanded clones.

d_call	cdr3_length	v_call	j_call	clone_size	cdr3_aa	cdr3_nt
TRBD2	16	TRBV20-1	TRBJ2-5	many	CSATGTSGGHQETQYF	TGCAGTGCTACCGGGACTAGCGGGGGCCACCAAGAGACCCAGTACTTC
TRBD1	17	TRBV7-8	TRBJ1-2	many	CASSFTYRDRGHGGYTF	TGTGCCAGCAGTTTTACTTACCGGGACAGGGGGCACGGGGGCTACACCTTC
TRBD1	14	TRBV2	TRBJ1-5	many	CASSQTGKEQPQHF	TGTGCCAGCAGTCAGACAGGGAAGGAACAGCCCCAGCATTTT
TRBD1	13	TRBV12-3/TRBV12-4	TRBJ2-7	many	CASSKTGYYEQYF	TGTGCCAGCAGCAAGACAGGGTACTACGAGCAGTACTTC
TRBD1	15	TRBV6-1	TRBJ1-5	.	CASNDRGSSNQPQHF	TGTGCCAGCAACGACAGGGGAAGTAGCAATCAGCCCCAGCATTTT
.	11	TRBV9	TRBJ1-2	.	CASKGNYGYTF	TGTGCCAGCAAGGGGAACTATGGCTACACCTTC
TRBD2	16	TRBV24-1	TRBJ2-1	few	CATSDPSAGGPNEQFF	TGTGCCACCAGTGACCCCTCAGCGGGGGGCCCCAATGAGCAGTTCTTC
TRBD2	15	TRBV6-1	TRBJ2-5	many	CASSGGLAGEETQYF	TGTGCCAGCAGTGGCGGACTAGCGGGGGAAGAGACCCAGTACTTC
.	16	TRBV29-1	TRBJ1-3	.	CSVELREVTSGNTIYF	TGCAGCGTTGAATTAAGGGAGGTTACCTCTGGAAACACCATATATTTT
.	15	TRBV28	TRBJ2-3	.	CASSFHTGNTDTQYF	TGTGCCAGCAGTTTTCACACGGGAAATACAGATACGCAGTATTTT
TRBD1	14	TRBV10-2	TRBJ1-1	.	CASSGTGDFTEAFF	TGCGCCAGCAGTGGGACAGGGGATTTCACTGAAGCTTTCTTT
.	12	TRBV2	TRBJ1-1	many	CASSGGLAEAFF	TGTGCCAGCAGTGGCGGGTTAGCTGAAGCTTTCTTT
.	13	TRBV3-1	TRBJ2-7	many	CASSQDLAGGQYF	TGTGCCAGCAGCCAAGATTTGGCTGGGGGGCAGTACTTC
TRBD1	14	TRBV6-5	TRBJ1-2	many	CASSYRGGGWGYTF	TGTGCCAGCAGTTACCGAGGGGGCGGCTGGGGCTACACCTTC
.	13	TRBV12-3/TRBV12-4	TRBJ2-7	many	CASTDSFSYEQYF	TGTGCCAGCACCGACAGCTTCTCCTACGAGCAGTACTTC
.	13	TRBV25-1	TRBJ1-2	.	CASSNQERSGYTF	TGTGCCAGCAGTAATCAGGAACGGAGTGGCTACACCTTC
TRBD1	12	TRBV6-1	TRBJ2-7	many	CARGTGGYEQYF	TGTGCCAGAGGGACAGGGGGCTACGAGCAGTACTTC
.	15	TRBV6-5	TRBJ1-6	few	CASSYSSGVNSPLHF	TGTGCCAGCAGTTACTCTTCCGGGGTCAATTCACCCCTCCACTTT
.	14	TRBV11-3	TRBJ2-1	many	CASSSSWSVYEQFF	TGTGCCAGCAGCTCCTCATGGTCGGTCTATGAGCAGTTCTTC
.	16	TRBV9	TRBJ1-3	.	CASSVDPDVSGNTIYF	TGTGCCAGCAGCGTAGATCCCGACGTCTCTGGAAACACCATATATTTT
TRBD2	13	TRBV12-3/TRBV12-4	TRBJ2-2	many	CASRRGGTGELFF	TGTGCCAGCAGGCGGGGGGGAACCGGGGAGCTGTTTTTT
TRBD1	16	TRBV29-1	TRBJ1-2	many	CSVVLTRQGHNYGYTF	TGCAGCGTTGTGCTAACCCGACAGGGCCACAACTATGGCTACACCTTC
.	13	TRBV10-3	TRBJ2-5	many	CAISFKEGETQYF	TGTGCCATCAGTTTCAAGGAAGGAGAGACCCAGTACTTC
.	12	TRBV9	TRBJ2-3	many	CASSATTDTQYF	TGTGCCAGCAGCGCAACAACAGATACGCAGTATTTT
.	17	TRBV6-9	TRBJ1-4	few	CASSYPTGRATNEKLFF	TGTGCCAGCAGTTACCCCACAGGGCGTGCAACTAATGAAAAACTGTTTTTT
.	14	TRBV3-1	TRBJ1-5	many	CASSQPGQGSPQHF	TGTGCCAGCAGCCAACCGGGACAAGGCTCCCCCCAGCATTTT
TRBD2	15	TRBV9	TRBJ2-1	.	CASSSSGGVYNEQFF	TGTGCCAGCAGCTCTAGCGGGGGGGTTTACAATGAGCAGTTCTTC
.	16	TRBV28	TRBJ1-6	many	CASSSVPGAGNSPLHF	TGTGCCAGCAGTTCCGTGCCAGGGGCCGGGAATTCACCCCTCCACTTT
.	16	TRBV5-1	TRBJ1-3	.	CASSSLQGASGNTIYF	TGCGCCAGCAGCTCCTTACAGGGTGCCTCTGGAAACACCATATATTTT
TRBD1	15	TRBV20-1	TRBJ2-5	.	CSAQIRDSLKETQYF	TGCAGTGCTCAGATCCGGGACAGCCTTAAAGAGACCCAGTACTTC
.	13	TRBV25-1	TRBJ2-7	.	CASTNTGTYEQYF	TGTGCCAGCACCAATACAGGGACCTACGAGCAGTACTTC